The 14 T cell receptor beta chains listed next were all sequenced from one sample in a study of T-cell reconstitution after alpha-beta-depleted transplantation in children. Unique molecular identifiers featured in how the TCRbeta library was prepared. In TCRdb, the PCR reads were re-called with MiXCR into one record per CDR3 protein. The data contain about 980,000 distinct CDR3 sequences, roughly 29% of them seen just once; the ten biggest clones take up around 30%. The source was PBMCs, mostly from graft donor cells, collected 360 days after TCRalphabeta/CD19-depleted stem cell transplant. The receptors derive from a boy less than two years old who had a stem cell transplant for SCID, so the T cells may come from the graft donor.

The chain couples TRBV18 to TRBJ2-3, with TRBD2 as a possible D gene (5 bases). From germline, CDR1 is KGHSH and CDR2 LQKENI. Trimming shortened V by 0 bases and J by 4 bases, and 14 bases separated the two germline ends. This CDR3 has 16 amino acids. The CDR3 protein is CASSPPRDGLPDTQYF. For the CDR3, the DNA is TGTGCCAGCTCACCACCTCGAGACGGACTTCCAGATACGCAGTATTTT. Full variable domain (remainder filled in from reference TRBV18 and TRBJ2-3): NAGVMQNPRHLVRRRGQEARLRCSPMKGHSHVYWYRQLPEEGLKFMVYLQKENIIDESGMPKERFSAEFPKEGPSILRIQQVVRGDSAAYFCASSPPRDGLPDTQYFGPGTRLTVL.

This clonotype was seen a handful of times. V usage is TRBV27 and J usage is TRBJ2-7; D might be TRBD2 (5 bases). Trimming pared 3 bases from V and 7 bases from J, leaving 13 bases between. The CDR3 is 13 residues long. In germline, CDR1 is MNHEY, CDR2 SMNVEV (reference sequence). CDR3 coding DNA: TGTGCCAGCAGTTTGAGACCTTCGGGGGAGCAGTACTTC. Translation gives CASSLRPSGEQYF.

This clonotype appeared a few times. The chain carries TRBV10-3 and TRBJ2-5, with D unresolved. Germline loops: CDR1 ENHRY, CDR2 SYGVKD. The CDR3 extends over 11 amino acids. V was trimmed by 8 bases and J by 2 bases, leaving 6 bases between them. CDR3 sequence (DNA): TGTGCCATCGGGGAACAAGAGACCCAGTACTTC. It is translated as CAIGEQETQYF.

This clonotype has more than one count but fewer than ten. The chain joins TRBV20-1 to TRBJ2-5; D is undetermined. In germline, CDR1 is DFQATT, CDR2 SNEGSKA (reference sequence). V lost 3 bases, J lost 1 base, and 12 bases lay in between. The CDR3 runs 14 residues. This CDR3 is CSARPGVTQETQYF. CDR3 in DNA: TGCAGTGCTAGGCCGGGTGTCACCCAAGAGACCCAGTACTTC.

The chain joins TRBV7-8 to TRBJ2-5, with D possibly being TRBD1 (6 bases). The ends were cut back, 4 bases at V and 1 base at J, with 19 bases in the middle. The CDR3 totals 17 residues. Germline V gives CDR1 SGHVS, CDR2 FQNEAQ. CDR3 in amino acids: CASSSNAGTQAQETQYF. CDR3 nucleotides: TGTGCCAGCAGCTCCAATGCCGGGACACAGGCCCAAGAGACCCAGTACTTC.

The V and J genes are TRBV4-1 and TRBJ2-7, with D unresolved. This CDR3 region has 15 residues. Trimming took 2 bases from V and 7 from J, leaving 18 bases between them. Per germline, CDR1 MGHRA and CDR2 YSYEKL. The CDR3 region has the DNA TGCGCCAGCAGCCAACGACAAGCTGACGTGGGGGAGCAGTACTTC. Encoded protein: CASSQRQADVGEQYF.

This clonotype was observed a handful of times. The CDR3 spells CASSFGQGLRTGELFF. In nucleotides, the CDR3 is TGTGCCAGCAGCTTTGGACAGGGGCTTCGCACCGGGGAGCTGTTTTTT. The chain recombines TRBV7-9 with TRBJ2-2, with 9 nucleotides matching TRBD1. V trimming: 3 bases; J trimming: 4 bases; junction bases outside the gene matches: 6. The CDR3 totals 16 residues. Germline CDR1 SEHNR, CDR2 FQNEAQ (reference sequence).

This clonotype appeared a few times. This CDR3 is CASSYGPHRLYEQYF. DNA for the CDR3: TGTGCCAGCAGTTATGGCCCCCACAGACTTTACGAGCAGTACTTC. The rearrangement joins TRBV27 to TRBJ2-7, with D unclear. V was shortened by 4 bases and J by 4 bases, with 17 bases between the two germline ends. CDR1 and CDR2 (germline): MNHEY, SMNVEV (reference sequence). The CDR3 extends over 15 amino acids.

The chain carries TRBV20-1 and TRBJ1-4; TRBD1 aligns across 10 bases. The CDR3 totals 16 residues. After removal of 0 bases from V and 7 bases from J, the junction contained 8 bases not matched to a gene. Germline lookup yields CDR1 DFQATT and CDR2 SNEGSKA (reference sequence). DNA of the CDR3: TGCAGTGCTAGAGACCCCATCGGGGACAGGGGTGAAAAACTGTTTTTT. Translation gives CSARDPIGDRGEKLFF.

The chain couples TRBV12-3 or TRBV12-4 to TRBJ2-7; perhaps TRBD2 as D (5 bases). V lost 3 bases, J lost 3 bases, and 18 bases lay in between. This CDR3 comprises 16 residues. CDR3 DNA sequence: TGTGCCAGCAGTTTCAACAACCCCACGGGATTCTACGAGCAGTACTTC. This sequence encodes CASSFNNPTGFYEQYF.

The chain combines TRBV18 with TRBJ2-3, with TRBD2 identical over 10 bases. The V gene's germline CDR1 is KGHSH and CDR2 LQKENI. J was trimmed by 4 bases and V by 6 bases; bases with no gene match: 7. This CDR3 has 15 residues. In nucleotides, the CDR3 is TGTGCCAGCTCTGGACTAGCGGATCATCCAGATACGCAGTATTTT. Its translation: CASSGLADHPDTQYF.

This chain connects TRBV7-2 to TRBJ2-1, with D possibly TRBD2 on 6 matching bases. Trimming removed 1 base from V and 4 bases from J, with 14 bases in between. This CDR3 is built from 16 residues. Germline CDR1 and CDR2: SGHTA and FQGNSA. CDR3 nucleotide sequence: TGTGCCAGCAGCTTAGGGTCCGGGACTGCGTACAATGAGCAGTTCTTC. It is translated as CASSLGSGTAYNEQFF.

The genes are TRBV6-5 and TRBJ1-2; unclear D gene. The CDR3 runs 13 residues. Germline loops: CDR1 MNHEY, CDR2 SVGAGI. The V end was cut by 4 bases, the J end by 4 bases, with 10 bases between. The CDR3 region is CASSSLPFYGYTF. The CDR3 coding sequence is TGTGCCAGCAGTTCTTTACCGTTCTATGGCTACACCTTC.

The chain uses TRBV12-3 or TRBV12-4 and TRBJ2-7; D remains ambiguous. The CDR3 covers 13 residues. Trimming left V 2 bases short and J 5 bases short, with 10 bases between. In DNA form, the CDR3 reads TGTGCCAGCAGTTTATTTCGGGCGGACGAGCAGTACTTC. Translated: CASSLFRADEQYF.